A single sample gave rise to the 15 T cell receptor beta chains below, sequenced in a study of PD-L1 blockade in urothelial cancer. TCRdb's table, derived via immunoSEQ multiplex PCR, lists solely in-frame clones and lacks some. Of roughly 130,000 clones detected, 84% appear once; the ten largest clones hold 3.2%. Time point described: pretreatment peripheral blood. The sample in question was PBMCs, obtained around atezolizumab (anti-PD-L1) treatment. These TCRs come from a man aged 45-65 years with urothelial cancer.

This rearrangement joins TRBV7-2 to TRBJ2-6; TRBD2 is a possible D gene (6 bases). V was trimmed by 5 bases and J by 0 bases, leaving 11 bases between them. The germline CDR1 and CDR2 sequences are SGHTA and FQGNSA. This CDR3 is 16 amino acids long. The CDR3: CASSRLALSGANVLTF. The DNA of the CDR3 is TGTGCCAGCAGCCGGCTAGCGCTCTCTGGGGCCAACGTCCTGACTTTC.

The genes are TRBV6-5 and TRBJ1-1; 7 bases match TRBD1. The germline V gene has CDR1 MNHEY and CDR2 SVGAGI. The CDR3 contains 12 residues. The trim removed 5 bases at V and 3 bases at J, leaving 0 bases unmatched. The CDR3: CASSQGDTEAFF. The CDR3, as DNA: TGTGCCAGCAGTCAGGGGGACACTGAAGCTTTCTTT.

The CDR3, as DNA: TGTGCCAGCAGTGCCCTACTAGCGGACTACAATGAGCAGTTCTTC. Amino acid sequence: CASSALLADYNEQFF. The V gene is TRBV28, the J gene TRBJ2-1, with 8 bases aligning to TRBD2. The V gene end was trimmed by 5 bases and the J gene end by 3 bases; junction bases not matched to a gene: 6. This CDR3 is built from 15 residues. CDR1 and CDR2 from the germline V gene are MDHEN and SYDVKM. The variable domain in full, completed from reference TRBV28 and TRBJ2-1, reads DVKVTQSSRYLVKRTGEKVFLECVQDMDHENMFWYRQDPGLGLRLIYFSYDVKMKEKGDIPEGYSVSREKKERFSLILESASTNQTSMYLCASSALLADYNEQFFGPGTRLTVL.

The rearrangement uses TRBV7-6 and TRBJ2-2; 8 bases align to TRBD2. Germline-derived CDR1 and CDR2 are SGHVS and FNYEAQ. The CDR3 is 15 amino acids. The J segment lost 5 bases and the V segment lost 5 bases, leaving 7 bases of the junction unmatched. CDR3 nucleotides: TGTGCCAGCAGCGAGTTTCGGGGGGGAACCGGGGAGCTGTTTTTT. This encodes CASSEFRGGTGELFF.

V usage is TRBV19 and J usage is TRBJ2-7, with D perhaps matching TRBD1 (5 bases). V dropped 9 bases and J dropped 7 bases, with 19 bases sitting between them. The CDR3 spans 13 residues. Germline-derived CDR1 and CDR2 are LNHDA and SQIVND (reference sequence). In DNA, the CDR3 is TGTGCCAGCTCCTCGACAGTGGGGCTGGAGCAGTACTTC. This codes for CASSSTVGLEQYF.

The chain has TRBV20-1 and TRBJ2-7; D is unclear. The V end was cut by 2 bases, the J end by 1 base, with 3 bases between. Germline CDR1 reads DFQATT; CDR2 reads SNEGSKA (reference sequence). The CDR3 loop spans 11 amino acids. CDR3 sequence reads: CSARQSYEQYF. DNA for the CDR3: TGCAGTGCTAGACAGTCCTACGAGCAGTACTTC.

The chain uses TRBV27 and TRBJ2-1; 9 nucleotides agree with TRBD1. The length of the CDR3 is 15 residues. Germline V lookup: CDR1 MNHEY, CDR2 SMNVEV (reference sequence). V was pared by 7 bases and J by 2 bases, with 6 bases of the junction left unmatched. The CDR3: CASNPQGAAYNEQFF. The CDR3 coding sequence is TGTGCCAGCAACCCACAGGGGGCGGCCTACAATGAGCAGTTCTTC.

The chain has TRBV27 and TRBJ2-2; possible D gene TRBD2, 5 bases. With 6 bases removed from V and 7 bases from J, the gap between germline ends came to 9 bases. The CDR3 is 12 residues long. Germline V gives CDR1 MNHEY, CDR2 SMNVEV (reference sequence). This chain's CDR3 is CASSLGIGELFF. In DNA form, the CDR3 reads TGTGCCAGCAGCCTCGGGATCGGGGAGCTGTTTTTT.

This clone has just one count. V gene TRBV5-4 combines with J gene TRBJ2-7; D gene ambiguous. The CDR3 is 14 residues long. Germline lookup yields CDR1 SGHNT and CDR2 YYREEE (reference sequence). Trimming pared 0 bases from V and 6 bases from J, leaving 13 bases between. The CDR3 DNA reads TGTGCCAGCAGCTTGGACAACCCTAGTTCCGAGCAGTACTTC. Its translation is CASSLDNPSSEQYF.

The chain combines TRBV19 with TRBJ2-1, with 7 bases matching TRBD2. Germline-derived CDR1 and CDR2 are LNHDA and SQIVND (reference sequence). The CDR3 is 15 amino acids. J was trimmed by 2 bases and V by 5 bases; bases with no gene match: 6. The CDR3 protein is CASSDSGWAYNEQFF. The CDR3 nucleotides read TGTGCCAGTAGTGATAGCGGGTGGGCCTACAATGAGCAGTTCTTC.

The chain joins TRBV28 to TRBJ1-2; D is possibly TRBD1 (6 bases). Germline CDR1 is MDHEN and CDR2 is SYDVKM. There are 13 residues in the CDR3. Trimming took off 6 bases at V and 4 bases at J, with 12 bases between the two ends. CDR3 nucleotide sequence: TGTGCCAGCAGCTATGGACAGCTCTATGGCTACACCTTC. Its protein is CASSYGQLYGYTF.

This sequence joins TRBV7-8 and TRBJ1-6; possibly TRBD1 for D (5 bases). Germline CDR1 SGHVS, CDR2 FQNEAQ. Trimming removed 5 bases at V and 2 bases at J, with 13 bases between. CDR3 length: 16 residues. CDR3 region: CASSLRVVTYNSPLHF. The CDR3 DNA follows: TGTGCCAGCAGCCTCAGGGTTGTAACCTATAATTCACCCCTCCACTTT.

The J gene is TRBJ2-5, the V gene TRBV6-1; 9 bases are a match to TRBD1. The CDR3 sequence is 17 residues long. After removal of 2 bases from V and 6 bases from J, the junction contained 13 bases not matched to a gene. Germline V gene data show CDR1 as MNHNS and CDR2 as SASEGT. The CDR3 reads CASSEKGQGPARQTQYF. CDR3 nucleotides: TGTGCCAGCAGTGAAAAAGGACAGGGGCCAGCGCGACAGACCCAGTACTTC.

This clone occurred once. This CDR3 is CASSLPSGASGSSEQFF. Here the CDR3 DNA reads TGTGCCAGCAGCTTGCCGTCTGGGGCTAGCGGGAGCTCTGAGCAGTTCTTC. The V call is TRBV13, the J call TRBJ2-1; TRBD2 matches 10 bases. The CDR3 covers 17 residues. The J segment lost 9 bases and the V segment lost 3 bases, leaving 14 bases of the junction unmatched. The germline CDR1 and CDR2 sequences are PRHDT and FYEKMQ (reference sequence). Supplemented by reference TRBV13 and TRBJ2-1, the full variable domain reads AAGVIQSPRHLIKEKRETATLKCYPIPRHDTVYWYQQGPGQDPQFLISFYEKMQSDKGSIPDRFSAQQFSDYHSELNMSSLELGDSALYFCASSLPSGASGSSEQFFGPGTRLTVL.

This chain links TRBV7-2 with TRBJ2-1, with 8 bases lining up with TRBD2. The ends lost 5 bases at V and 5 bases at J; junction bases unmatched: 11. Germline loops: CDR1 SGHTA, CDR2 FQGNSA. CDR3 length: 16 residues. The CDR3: CASSQLAGGLNNEQFF. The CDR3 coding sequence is TGTGCCAGCAGCCAACTGGCGGGAGGTCTAAACAATGAGCAGTTCTTC.